The clone carrying this TCR beta chain was counted only a few times. Its antigen is not known. CDR1 SQVTM and CDR2 ANQGSEA come from the germline V gene. With 0 bases removed from V and 7 bases from J, the gap between germline ends came to 16 bases. The CDR3 sequence is 14 residues long. This sample is drawn from a study of T cells in Graves' hyperthyroidism and ophthalmopathy. Study-wide findings and caveats: Most thyroid clonotypes with frequency above 0.001 were detected in blood.

Lactation, pregnancy, other autoimmune disease or uncontrolled infection led to exclusion of patients. The CDR3 regions of TCR beta were amplified from RNA transcripts. The study used the HTBI primer set for a first-round RT-PCR of the TCR CDR3. TCRdb re-called the multiplex PCR reads through MiXCR, storing one row per CDR3 protein. The table lists about 570,000 distinct CDR3 sequences, 11% to 15% of them singletons. The chain employs TRBV29-1 and TRBJ2-7, with D possibly matching TRBD2 (6 bases). The source material was blood. The receptor comes from a woman in her thirties or forties with Graves' hyperthyroidism. The CDR3 region has the DNA TGCAGCGTTGAAGATCCCGGGACTTCCGGAGAGCAGTACTTC. Translation gives CSVEDPGTSGEQYF.